The clone carrying this T cell receptor beta chain turned up a few times. Its cognate antigen is unknown. These data are taken from a study of T cells after yellow fever vaccination. Findings and limits, study-wide: Reappearing after the booster were most of the clones from primary vaccination (around 96% CD4, 88% CD8).

Germline CDR1 and CDR2: SGHTA and FQGNSA. The CDR3 loop spans 16 amino acids. Trimming stripped 3 bases from V and 7 bases from J, with 19 bases between. TCRdb ran MiXCR on the 5' RACE reads and lists one entry per CDR3 protein. This sample has 300,000 to 400,000 distinct CDR3 sequences, with over 8% found just once. This sequence joins TRBV7-2 and TRBJ2-1; maybe TRBD1 (6 bases). This clonotype originated in a man in his late teens or twenties who received the YFV17D yellow fever vaccine. Here the sequenced sample was PBMCs, taken on the day of the first yellow fever vaccination. This CDR3 reads CASSFLSRGLANEQFF. The CDR3 coding sequence is TGTGCCAGCAGCTTCCTCTCCAGGGGCCTCGCGAATGAGCAGTTCTTC.